The clone carrying this T cell receptor beta chain was found a few times. RNA extraction and reverse transcription yielded cDNA as sequencing template. Only in-frame clones appear in the TCRdb table, and some are missing; sequencing was by immunoSEQ multiplex PCR. Of around 140,000 clones listed, around 47% are singletons. These data come from a study of CD8+ T cells in alopecia areata. From germline, CDR1 is SEHNR and CDR2 FQNEAQ (reference sequence). The CDR3 is 13 residues long. V was clipped by 1 base and J by 11 bases; unmatched bases: 3. Sequencing was carried out using CD4+ T cells sorted from blood. This TCR derives from a human donor with alopecia areata. J is TRBJ2-1 and V is TRBV7-9; 9 positions agree with TRBD2. Here the CDR3 DNA reads TGTGCCAGCAGCTTAGGGACTAGCGAAAAGCAGTTCTTC. This gives the protein CASSLGTSEKQFF.